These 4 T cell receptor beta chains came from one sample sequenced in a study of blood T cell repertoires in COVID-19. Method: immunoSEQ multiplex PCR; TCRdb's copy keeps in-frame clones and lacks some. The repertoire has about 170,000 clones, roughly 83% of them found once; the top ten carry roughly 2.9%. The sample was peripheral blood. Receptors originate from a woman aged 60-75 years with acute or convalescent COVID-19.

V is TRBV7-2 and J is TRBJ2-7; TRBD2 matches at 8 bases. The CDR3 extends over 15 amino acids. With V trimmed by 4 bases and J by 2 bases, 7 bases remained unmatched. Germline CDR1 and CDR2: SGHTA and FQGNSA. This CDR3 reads CASSSRGGGPYEQYF. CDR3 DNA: TGTGCCAGCAGCTCGCGTGGCGGGGGGCCCTACGAGCAGTACTTC.

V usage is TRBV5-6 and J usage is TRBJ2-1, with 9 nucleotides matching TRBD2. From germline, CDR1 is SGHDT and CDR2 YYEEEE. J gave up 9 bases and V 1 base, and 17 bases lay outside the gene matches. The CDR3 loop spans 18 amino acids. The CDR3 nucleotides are TGTGCCAGCAGCTTGTGGGGCTTTAGCGGGGGTTTTTATGGTGAGCAGTTCTTC. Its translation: CASSLWGFSGGFYGEQFF.

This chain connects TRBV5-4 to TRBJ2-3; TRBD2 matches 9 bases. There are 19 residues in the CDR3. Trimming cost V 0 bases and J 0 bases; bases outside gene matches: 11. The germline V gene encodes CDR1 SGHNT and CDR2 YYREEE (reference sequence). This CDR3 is CASSLDQGGGAISTDTQYF. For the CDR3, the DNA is TGTGCCAGCAGCTTGGATCAAGGCGGGGGGGCAATAAGCACAGATACGCAGTATTTT.

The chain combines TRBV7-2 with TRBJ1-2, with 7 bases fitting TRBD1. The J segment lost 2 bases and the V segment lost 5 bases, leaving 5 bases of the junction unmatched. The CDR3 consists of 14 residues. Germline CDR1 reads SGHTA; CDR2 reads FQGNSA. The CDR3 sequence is CASSIEGQNYGYTF. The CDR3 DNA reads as TGTGCCAGCAGCATAGAGGGACAGAACTATGGCTACACCTTC. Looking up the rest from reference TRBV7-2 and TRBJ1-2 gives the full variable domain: GAGVSQSPSNKVTEKGKDVELRCDPISGHTALYWYRQSLGQGLEFLIYFQGNSAPDKSGLPSDRFSAERTGGSVSTLTIQRTQQEDSAVYLCASSIEGQNYGYTFGSGTRLTVV.